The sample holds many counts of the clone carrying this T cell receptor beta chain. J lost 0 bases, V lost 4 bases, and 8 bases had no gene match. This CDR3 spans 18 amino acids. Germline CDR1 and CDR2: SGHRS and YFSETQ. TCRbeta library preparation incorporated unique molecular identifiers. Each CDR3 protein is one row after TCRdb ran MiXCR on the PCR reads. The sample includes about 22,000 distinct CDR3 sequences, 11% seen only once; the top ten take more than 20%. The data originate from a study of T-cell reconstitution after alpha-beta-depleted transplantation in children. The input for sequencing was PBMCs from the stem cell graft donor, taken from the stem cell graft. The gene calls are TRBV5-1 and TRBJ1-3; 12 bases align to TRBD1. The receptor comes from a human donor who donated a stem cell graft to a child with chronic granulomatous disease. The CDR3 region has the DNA TGCGCCAGCAGCCTTGGGACAGGGGGCATTAGCTCTGGAAACACCATATATTTT. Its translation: CASSLGTGGISSGNTIYF.